The clone carrying this TCR beta chain was recorded once. As yet, its antigen is unknown. CD4+ T cells that had been cultured provided DNA sequenced with the Oncomine TCR Beta short-read assay. Using its own MiXCR run on the PCR reads, TCRdb lists one record per CDR3 protein. This table holds about 15,000 distinct CDR3 sequences, around 50% found once. This sample stems from a study of vaccination and CD4 T cells after COVID-19. This CDR3 contains 13 residues. V lost 7 bases, J lost 7 bases, and 6 bases stayed unmatched. CDR1 and CDR2 (germline): LNHDA, SQIVND (reference sequence). Study-wide results and limits: When vaccine-specific clones from convalescent patients were examined, 304 of 307 were spike mono-reactive.

Treatment denoted: roughly ten-day PBMC culture with coronavirus spike peptide pools or control peptides (ViraFEST assay). Negative selection enriched CD4+ T cells from cultures at 10 days. The sample taken for sequencing was CD4+ T cells from blood, cultured in vitro. The TCR originated in a human donor who had recovered from COVID-19. This chain joins TRBV19 and TRBJ2-1; 8 bases match TRBD2. CDR3 sequence (DNA): TGTGCCAGTAATAGCGGGGTAAAAAATGAGCAGTTCTTC. It yields the protein CASNSGVKNEQFF.